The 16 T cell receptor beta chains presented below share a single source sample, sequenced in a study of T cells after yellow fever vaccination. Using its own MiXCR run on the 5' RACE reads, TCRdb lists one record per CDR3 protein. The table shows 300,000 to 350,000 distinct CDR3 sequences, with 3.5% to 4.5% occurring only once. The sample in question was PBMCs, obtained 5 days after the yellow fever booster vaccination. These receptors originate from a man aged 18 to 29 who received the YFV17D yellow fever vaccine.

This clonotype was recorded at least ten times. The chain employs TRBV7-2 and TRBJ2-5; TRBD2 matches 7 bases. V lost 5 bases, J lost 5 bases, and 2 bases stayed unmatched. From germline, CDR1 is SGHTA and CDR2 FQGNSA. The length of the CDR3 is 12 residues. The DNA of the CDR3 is TGTGCCAGCAGCCCGCGGGAGGAGACCCAGTACTTC. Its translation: CASSPREETQYF.

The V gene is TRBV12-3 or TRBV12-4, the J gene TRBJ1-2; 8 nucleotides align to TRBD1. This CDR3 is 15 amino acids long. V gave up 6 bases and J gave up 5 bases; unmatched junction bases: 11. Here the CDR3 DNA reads TGTGCCAGCAGCCGCCGACGACAGGGGAAATATGGCTACACCTTC. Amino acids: CASSRRRQGKYGYTF.

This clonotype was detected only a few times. The CDR3 protein is CSARARLGAPSNTEAFF. CDR3 bases: TGCAGTGCTAGAGCGCGGCTTGGGGCCCCGTCGAACACTGAAGCTTTCTTT. This chain links TRBV20-1 with TRBJ1-1; D might be TRBD1 (5 bases). The CDR3 loop spans 17 amino acids. V lost 1 base and J lost 1, with 19 bases in between. Germline V CDR1 and CDR2: DFQATT, SNEGSKA (reference sequence).

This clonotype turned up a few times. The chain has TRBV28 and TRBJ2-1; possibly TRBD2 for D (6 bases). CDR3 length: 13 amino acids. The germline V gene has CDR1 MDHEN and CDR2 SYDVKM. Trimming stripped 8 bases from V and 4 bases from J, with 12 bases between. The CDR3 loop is CASHLGRYNEQFF. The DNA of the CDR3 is TGTGCCAGCCATCTCGGGAGATACAATGAGCAGTTCTTC.

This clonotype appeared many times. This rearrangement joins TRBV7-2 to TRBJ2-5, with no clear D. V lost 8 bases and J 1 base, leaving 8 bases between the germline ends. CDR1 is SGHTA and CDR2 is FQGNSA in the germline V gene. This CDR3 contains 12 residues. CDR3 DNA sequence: TGTGCCAGCGGTTCGGTCCAAGAGACCCAGTACTTC. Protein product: CASGSVQETQYF.

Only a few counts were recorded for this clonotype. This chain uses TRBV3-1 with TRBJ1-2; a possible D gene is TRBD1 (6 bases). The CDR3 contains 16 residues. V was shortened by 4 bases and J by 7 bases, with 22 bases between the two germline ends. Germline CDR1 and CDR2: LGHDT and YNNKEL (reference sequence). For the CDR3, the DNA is TGTGCCAGCAGCCTCGCCCCGACAGGCAAAAGAGTTGGCTACACCTTC. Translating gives CASSLAPTGKRVGYTF.

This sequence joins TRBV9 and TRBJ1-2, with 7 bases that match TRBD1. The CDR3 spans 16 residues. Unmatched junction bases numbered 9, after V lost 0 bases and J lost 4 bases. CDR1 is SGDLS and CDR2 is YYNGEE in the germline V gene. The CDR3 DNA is TGTGCCAGCAGCGTAGGCAGCACAGGGGAGGGCTATGGCTACACCTTC. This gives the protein CASSVGSTGEGYGYTF.

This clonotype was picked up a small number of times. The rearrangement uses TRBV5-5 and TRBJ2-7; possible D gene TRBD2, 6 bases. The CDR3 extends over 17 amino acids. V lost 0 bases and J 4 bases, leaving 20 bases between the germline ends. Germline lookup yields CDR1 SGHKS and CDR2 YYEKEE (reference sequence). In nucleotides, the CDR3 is TGTGCCAGCAGCTTGGCCGGAGGGGATGGGGCTCTATACGAGCAGTACGTC. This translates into CASSLAGGDGALYEQYV.

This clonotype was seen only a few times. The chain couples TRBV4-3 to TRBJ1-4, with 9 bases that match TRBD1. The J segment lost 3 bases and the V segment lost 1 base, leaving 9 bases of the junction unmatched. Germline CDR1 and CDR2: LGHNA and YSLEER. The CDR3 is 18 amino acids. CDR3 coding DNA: TGCGCCAGCAGCCAAGGGACAGGGGTTTTCGTGCCTAATGAAAAACTGTTTTTT. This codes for CASSQGTGVFVPNEKLFF.

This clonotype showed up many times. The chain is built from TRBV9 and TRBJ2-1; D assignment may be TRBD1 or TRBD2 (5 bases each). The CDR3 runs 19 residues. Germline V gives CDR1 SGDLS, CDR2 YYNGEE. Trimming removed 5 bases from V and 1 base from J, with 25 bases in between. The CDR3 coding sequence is TGTGCCAGCAGGGTAAGTCCTGGGACCCCAGAAATGTCCTACAATGAGCAGTTCTTC. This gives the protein CASRVSPGTPEMSYNEQFF.

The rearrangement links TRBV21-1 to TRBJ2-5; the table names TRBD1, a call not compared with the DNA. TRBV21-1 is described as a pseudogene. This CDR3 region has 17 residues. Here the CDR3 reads CASGSGQGDNLQETQYF. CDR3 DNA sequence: TGTGCCAGCGGTTCGGGACAGGGGGATAACCTCCAAGAGACCCAGTACTTC.

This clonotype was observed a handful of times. The CDR3 spells CATGGQVGSAGNTIYF. The CDR3 DNA reads TGTGCCACCGGGGGACAGGTCGGGTCGGCTGGAAACACCATATATTTT. The chain couples TRBV10-3 to TRBJ1-3, with 8 bases aligning to TRBD1. After removal of 10 bases from V and 2 bases from J, the junction contained 13 bases not matched to a gene. The CDR3 extends over 16 amino acids. Germline-derived CDR1 and CDR2 are ENHRY and SYGVKD.

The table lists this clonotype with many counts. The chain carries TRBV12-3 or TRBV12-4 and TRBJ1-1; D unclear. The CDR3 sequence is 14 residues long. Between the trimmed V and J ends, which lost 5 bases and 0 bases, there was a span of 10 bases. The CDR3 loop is CASSGQQMNTEAFF. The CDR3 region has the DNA TGTGCCAGCAGTGGCCAACAGATGAACACTGAAGCTTTCTTT.

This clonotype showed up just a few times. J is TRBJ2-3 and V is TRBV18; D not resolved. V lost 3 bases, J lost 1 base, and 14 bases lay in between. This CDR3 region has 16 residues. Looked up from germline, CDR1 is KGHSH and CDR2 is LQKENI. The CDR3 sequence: CASSPTPGGRTDTQYF. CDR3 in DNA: TGTGCCAGCTCACCCACCCCAGGTGGCCGCACAGATACGCAGTATTTT.

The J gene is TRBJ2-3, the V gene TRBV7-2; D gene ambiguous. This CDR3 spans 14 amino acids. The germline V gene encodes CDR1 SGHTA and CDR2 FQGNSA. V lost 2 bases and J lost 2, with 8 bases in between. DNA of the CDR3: TGTGCCAGCAGCTTACGGCAGGCCACAGATACGCAGTATTTT. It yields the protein CASSLRQATDTQYF. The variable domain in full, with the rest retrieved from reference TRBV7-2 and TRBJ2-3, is GAGVSQSPSNKVTEKGKDVELRCDPISGHTALYWYRQSLGQGLEFLIYFQGNSAPDKSGLPSDRFSAERTGGSVSTLTIQRTQQEDSAVYLCASSLRQATDTQYFGPGTRLTVL.

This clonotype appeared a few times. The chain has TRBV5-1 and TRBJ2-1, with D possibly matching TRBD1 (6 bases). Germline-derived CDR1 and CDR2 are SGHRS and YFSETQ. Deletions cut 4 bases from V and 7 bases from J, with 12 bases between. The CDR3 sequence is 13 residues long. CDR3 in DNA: TGCGCCAGCAGCCCTGGACAGAAGAATGAGCAGTTCTTC. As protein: CASSPGQKNEQFF.